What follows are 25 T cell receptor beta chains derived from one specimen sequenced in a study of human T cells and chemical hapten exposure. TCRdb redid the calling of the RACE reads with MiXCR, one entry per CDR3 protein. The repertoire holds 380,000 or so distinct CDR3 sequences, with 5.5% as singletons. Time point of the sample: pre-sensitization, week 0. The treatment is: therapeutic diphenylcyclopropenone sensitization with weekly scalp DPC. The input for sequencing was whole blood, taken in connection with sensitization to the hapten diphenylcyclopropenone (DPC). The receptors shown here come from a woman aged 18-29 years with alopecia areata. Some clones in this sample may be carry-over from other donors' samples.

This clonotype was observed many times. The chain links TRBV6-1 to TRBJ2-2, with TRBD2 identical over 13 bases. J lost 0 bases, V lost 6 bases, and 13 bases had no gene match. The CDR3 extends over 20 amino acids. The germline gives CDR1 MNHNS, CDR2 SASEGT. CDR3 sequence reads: CASRAEGLAGTGTNTGELFF. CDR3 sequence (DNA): TGTGCCAGCAGGGCCGAGGGACTAGCGGGGACCGGTACGAACACCGGGGAGCTGTTTTTT.

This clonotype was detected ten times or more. CDR3 in amino acids: CASVSSGANVLTF. CDR3 DNA: TGTGCCAGCGTTAGCTCTGGGGCCAACGTCCTGACTTTC. The chain is built from TRBV6-2 or TRBV6-3 and TRBJ2-6; no definite D call. This CDR3 spans 13 amino acids. Germline CDR1 MNHEY, CDR2 SVGEGT. Trimming left V 8 bases short and J 0 bases short, with 5 bases between.

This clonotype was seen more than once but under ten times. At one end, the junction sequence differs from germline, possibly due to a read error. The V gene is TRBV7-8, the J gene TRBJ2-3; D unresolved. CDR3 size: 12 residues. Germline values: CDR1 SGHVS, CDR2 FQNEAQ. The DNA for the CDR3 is TGTGCCAGCAGCGTAGCTACGGTCCGCCAGTATTTT. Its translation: CASSVATVRQYF.

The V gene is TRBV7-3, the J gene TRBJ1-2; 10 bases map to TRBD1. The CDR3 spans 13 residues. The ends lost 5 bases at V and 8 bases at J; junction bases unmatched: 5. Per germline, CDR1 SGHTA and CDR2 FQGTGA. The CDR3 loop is CASSPGQGKGYTF. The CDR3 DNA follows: TGTGCCAGCAGCCCGGGACAGGGGAAGGGCTACACCTTC.

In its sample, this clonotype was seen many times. The CDR3 DNA reads TGTGCCAGCAGCTTGACGAGGAACACTGAAGCTTTCTTT. Translated: CASSLTRNTEAFF. The gene calls are TRBV11-2 and TRBJ1-1; no clear D gene. CDR1 SGHAT and CDR2 FQNNGV come from the germline V gene. The CDR3 runs to 13 residues. V dropped 3 bases and J dropped 1 base, with 6 bases sitting between them.

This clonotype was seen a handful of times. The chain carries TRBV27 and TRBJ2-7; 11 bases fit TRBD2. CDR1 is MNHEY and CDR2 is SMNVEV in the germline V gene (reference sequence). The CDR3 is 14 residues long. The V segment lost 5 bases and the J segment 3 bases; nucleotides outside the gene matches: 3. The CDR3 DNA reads TGTGCCAGCAGTGCCCTAGCGGGGGGCTACGAGCAGTACTTC. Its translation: CASSALAGGYEQYF.

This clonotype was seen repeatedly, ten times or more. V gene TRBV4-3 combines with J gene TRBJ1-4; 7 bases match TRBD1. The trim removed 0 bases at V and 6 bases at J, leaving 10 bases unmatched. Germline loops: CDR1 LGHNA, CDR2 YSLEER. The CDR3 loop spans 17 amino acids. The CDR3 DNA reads TGCGCCAGCAGCCAAGAGTCGACAGGGTCCGGTTATGAAAAACTGTTTTTT. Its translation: CASSQESTGSGYEKLFF.

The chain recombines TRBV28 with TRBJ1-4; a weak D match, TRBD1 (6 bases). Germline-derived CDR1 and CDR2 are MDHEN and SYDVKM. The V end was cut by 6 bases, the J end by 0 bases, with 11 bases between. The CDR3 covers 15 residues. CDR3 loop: CASSRRTATNEKLFF. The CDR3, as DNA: TGTGCCAGCAGCCGACGGACAGCAACTAATGAAAAACTGTTTTTT.

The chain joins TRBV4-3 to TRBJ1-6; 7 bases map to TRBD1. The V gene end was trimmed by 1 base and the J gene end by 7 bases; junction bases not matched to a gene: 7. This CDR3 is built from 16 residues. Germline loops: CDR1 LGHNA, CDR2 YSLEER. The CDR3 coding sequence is TGCGCCAGCAGCCAAGGAAGGGACAGCGTAAATTCACCCCTCCACTTT. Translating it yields CASSQGRDSVNSPLHF.

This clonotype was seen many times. DNA for the CDR3: TGTGCCAGCAGTTTACAGGGAATGGGAACTGAAGCTTTCTTT. This gives the protein CASSLQGMGTEAFF. V is TRBV12-3 or TRBV12-4 and J is TRBJ1-1, with D possibly TRBD1 on 5 matching bases. This CDR3 contains 14 residues. The V and J ends lost 2 bases and 5 bases respectively, with 12 bases between them.

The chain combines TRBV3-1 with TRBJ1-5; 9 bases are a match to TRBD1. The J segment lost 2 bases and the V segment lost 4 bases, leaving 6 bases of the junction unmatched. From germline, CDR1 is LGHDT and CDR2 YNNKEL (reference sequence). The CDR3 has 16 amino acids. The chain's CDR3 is CASSPGTGWGNQPQHF. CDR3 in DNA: TGTGCCAGCAGCCCAGGGACAGGGTGGGGCAATCAGCCCCAGCATTTT.

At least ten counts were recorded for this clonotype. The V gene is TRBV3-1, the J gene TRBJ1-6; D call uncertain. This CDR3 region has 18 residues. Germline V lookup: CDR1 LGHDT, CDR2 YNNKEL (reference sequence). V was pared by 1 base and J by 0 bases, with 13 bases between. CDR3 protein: CASSQGAAKSSYNSPLHF. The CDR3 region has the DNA TGTGCCAGCAGCCAAGGGGCGGCTAAAAGCTCCTATAATTCACCCCTCCACTTT.

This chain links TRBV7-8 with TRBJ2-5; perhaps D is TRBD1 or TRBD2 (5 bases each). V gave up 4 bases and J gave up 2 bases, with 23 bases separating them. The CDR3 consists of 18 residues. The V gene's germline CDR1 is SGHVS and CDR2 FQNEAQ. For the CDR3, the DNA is TGTGCCAGCAGCTCCAAAAGGACGGGGACCTTAGTACAAGAGACCCAGTACTTC. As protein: CASSSKRTGTLVQETQYF.

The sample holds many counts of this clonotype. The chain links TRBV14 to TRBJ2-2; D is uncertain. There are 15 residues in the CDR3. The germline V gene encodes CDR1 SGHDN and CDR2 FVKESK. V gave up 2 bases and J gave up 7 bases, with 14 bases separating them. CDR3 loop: CASSQSLTGGGELFF. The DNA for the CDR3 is TGTGCCAGCAGCCAATCCCTCACGGGTGGCGGGGAGCTGTTTTTT.

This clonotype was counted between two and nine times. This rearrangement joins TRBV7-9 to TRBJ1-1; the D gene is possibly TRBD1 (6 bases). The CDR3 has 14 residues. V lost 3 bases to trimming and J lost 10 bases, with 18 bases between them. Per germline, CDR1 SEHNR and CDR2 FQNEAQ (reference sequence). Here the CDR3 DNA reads TGTGCCAGCAGCTTCACCGGACAGTCAGTCGGAGCTTTCTTT. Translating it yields CASSFTGQSVGAFF.

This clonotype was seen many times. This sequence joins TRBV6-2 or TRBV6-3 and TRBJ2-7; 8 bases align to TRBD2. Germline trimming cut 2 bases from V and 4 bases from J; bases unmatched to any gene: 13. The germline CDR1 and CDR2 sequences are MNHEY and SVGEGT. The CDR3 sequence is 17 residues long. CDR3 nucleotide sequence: TGTGCCAGCAGTTACCCGGACCGGATAGCGGGGAGATACGAGCAGTACTTC. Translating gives CASSYPDRIAGRYEQYF.

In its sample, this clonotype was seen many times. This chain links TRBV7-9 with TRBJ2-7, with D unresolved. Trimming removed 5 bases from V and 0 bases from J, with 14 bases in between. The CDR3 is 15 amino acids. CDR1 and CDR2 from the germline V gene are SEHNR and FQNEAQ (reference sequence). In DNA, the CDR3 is TGTGCCAGCAGCCCATCGGTGTCTACCTCCTACGAGCAGTACTTC. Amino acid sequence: CASSPSVSTSYEQYF.

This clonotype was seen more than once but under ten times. CDR3 DNA sequence: TGTGCCAGCAGCACCCGACAGGCACCCTACGAGCAGTACTTC. As protein: CASSTRQAPYEQYF. The V gene is TRBV7-2, the J gene TRBJ2-7, with D possibly TRBD1 on 6 matching bases. The germline V gene has CDR1 SGHTA and CDR2 FQGNSA. Trimming stripped 5 bases from V and 2 bases from J, with 13 bases between. CDR3 size: 14 residues.

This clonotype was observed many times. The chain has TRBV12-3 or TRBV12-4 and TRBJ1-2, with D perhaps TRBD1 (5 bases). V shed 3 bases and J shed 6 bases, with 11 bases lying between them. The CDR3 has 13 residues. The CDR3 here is CASSFGGGNGYTF. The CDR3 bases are TGTGCCAGCAGTTTCGGGGGAGGTAATGGCTACACCTTC.

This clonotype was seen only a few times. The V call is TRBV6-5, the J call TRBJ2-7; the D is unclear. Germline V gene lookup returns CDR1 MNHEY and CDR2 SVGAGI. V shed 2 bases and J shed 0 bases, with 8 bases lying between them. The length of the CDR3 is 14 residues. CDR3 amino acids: CASSYGRISYEQYF. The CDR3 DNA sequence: TGTGCCAGCAGTTACGGAAGAATCTCCTACGAGCAGTACTTC.

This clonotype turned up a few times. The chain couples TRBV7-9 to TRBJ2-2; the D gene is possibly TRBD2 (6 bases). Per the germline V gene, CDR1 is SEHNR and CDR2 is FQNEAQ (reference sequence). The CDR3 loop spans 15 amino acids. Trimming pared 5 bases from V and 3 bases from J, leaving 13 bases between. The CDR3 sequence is CASSPSWGDTGELFF. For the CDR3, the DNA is TGTGCCAGCAGCCCTTCTTGGGGGGACACCGGGGAGCTGTTTTTT.

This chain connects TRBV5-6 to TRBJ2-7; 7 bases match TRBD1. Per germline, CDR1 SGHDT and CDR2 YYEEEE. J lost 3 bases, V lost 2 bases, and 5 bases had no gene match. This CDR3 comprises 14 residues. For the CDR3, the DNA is TGTGCCAGCAGCTTTCAGGGGGTGAACTACGAGCAGTACTTC. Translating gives CASSFQGVNYEQYF. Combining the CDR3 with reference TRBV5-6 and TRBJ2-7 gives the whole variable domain DAGVTQSPTHLIKTRGQQVTLRCSPKSGHDTVSWYQQALGQGPQFIFQYYEEEERQRGNFPDRFSGHQFPNYSSELNVNALLLGDSALYLCASSFQGVNYEQYFGPGTRLTVT.

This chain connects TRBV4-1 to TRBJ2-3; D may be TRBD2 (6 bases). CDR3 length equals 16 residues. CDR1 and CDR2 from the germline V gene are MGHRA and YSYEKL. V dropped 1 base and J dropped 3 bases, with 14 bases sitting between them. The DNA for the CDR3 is TGCGCCAGCAGCCAAGGTCCGGGAGCTCTAACAGATACGCAGTATTTT. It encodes CASSQGPGALTDTQYF.

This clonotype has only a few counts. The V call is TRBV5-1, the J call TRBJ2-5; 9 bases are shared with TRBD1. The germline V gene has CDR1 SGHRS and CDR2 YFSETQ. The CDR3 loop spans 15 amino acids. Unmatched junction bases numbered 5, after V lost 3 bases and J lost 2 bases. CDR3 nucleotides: TGCGCCAGCAGCTGGGGACAGGGCCAACAAGAGACCCAGTACTTC. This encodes CASSWGQGQQETQYF. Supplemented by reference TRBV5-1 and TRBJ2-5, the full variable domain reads KAGVTQTPRYLIKTRGQQVTLSCSPISGHRSVSWYQQTPGQGLQFLFEYFSETQRNKGNFPGRFSGRQFSNSRSEMNVSTLELGDSALYLCASSWGQGQQETQYFGPGTRLLVL.

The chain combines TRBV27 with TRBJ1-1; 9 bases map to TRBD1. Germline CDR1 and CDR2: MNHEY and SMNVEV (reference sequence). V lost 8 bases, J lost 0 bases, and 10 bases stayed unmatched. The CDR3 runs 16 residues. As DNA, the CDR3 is TGTGCCAGCGGTATTTGGGACAGGGACCTGAACACTGAAGCTTTCTTT. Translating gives CASGIWDRDLNTEAFF.